The clone carrying this TCR beta chain appeared a single time. Antigen unknown. TCRalpha and TCRbeta libraries used 5'RACE with constant-segment primers and UMIs. TCRdb reprocessed the 5' RACE reads with MiXCR, giving one entry per CDR3 protein. The table records 40,000 to 45,000 distinct CDR3 sequences, 7.3% of them present only once. The data belong to a study of T-cell memory formation after mild COVID-19. Study in general: Largely donor-specific sequence clusters came from a couple of donors.

Study results and caveats: CD4+ contracting clones were mainly CM and EM; CD8+ ones, EMRA. Second-wave clones with a day 37 peak had unconfirmed SARS-CoV-2 specificity.

The germline V gene encodes CDR1 LNHDA and CDR2 SQIVND (reference sequence). The CDR3 loop spans 14 amino acids. V lost 6 bases and J 6 bases, leaving 18 bases between the germline ends. The gene calls are TRBV19 and TRBJ2-7; no definite D call. Sequencing was done on a sample of PBMCs or a T cell subset sorted from them (not recorded which). The sequence came from a man between 18 and 35 years old who had mild COVID-19 (a few samples of this study predate the infection). Cell type and time point are not known. The CDR3 DNA sequence: TGTGCCAGTAGGATCGGGCGGTTGACCGGCGAGCAGTACTTC. Amino acids: CASRIGRLTGEQYF.